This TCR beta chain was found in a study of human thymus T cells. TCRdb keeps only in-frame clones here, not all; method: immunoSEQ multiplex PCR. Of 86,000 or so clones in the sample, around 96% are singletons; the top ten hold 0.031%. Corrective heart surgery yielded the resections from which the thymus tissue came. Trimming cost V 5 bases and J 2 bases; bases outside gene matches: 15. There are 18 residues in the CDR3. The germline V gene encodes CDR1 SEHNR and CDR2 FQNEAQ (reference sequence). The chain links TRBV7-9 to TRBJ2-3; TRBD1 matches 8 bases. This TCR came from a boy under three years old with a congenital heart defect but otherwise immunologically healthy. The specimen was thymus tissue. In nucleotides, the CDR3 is TGTGCCAGCAGCGCATATACCCCTCGGACAGGGAACACAGATACGCAGTATTTT. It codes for CASSAYTPRTGNTDTQYF.